These 16 T cell receptor beta chains were sequenced from one sample in a study of T cell responses to AZD1222 COVID-19 vaccine. Data came from immunoSEQ multiplex PCR; TCRdb stores just in-frame clones and leaves some out. The data hold under 250,000 clones, with just over 90% observed a single time. The source material was peripheral blood, sampled on day 0 of MenACWY control vaccination. The receptor set was obtained from an adult in good health.

The chain carries TRBV7-9 and TRBJ2-3; D not certain. This CDR3 contains 13 residues. Germline V gene data show CDR1 as SEHNR and CDR2 as FQNEAQ (reference sequence). V shed 1 base and J shed 2 bases, with 4 bases lying between them. CDR3 in DNA: TGTGCCAGCAGCTTAGGGACCACAGATACGCAGTATTTT. Translated: CASSLGTTDTQYF.

The chain employs TRBV5-5 and TRBJ1-3, with 10 positions matching TRBD1. CDR1 is SGHKS and CDR2 is YYEKEE in the germline V gene (reference sequence). V lost 4 bases, J lost 0 bases, and 7 bases stayed unmatched. This CDR3 contains 17 residues. CDR3 sequence reads: CASSVGQGVDSGNTIYF. CDR3 sequence (DNA): TGTGCCAGCAGCGTCGGACAGGGGGTGGACTCTGGAAACACCATATATTTT.

This sequence joins TRBV28 and TRBJ1-2; D gene ambiguous. Germline assignment: CDR1 MDHEN and CDR2 SYDVKM. The CDR3 covers 14 residues. Trimming took 6 bases from V and 0 from J, leaving 11 bases between them. The CDR3 here is CASRSPGSNYGYTF. Here the CDR3 DNA reads TGTGCCAGCAGAAGCCCGGGTTCTAACTATGGCTACACCTTC.

The J gene is TRBJ1-2, the V gene TRBV28; D is unresolved. Germline lookup yields CDR1 MDHEN and CDR2 SYDVKM. The CDR3 is 13 amino acids. V lost 3 bases to trimming and J lost 2 bases, with 7 bases between them. CDR3 nucleotide sequence: TGTGCCAGCAGTTTCCCCCCGAACTATGGCTACACCTTC. Its translation: CASSFPPNYGYTF.

This clone was seen a single time. The rearrangement joins TRBV5-4 to TRBJ2-3; TRBD1 aligns across 10 bases. Germline assignment: CDR1 SGHNT and CDR2 YYREEE (reference sequence). Trimming took 4 bases from V and 6 from J; bases not matched to a gene: 8. This CDR3 is 15 amino acids long. DNA of the CDR3: TGTGCCAGCAGCCCGGACAGGGGGGGTGCGGATACGCAGTATTTT. Protein sequence: CASSPDRGGADTQYF.

Here the CDR3 DNA reads TGTGCCAGCAGCGTCGGGACCCCGGGGTTCGGTTCACCCCTCCACTTT. Translated: CASSVGTPGFGSPLHF. The chain employs TRBV9 and TRBJ1-6; D may be TRBD1 (5 bases). Trimming cost V 2 bases and J 9 bases, with 18 bases left between them. Germline CDR1 SGDLS, CDR2 YYNGEE. The CDR3 loop spans 16 amino acids.

The chain carries TRBV6-2 or TRBV6-3 and TRBJ2-3; 11 bases line up with TRBD2. Germline values: CDR1 MNHEY, CDR2 SVGEGT. Trimming removed 1 base from V and 5 bases from J; junction bases left unmatched: 11. The CDR3 covers 18 residues. As DNA, the CDR3 is TGTGCCAGCAGTTACTACCCTCTAGCGGGGGGTAGCCGAGATACGCAGTATTTT. Translation: CASSYYPLAGGSRDTQYF.

The rearrangement joins TRBV5-5 to TRBJ1-2; TRBD1 agrees at 8 bases. Germline CDR1 SGHKS, CDR2 YYEKEE (reference sequence). J was trimmed by 7 bases and V by 3 bases; bases with no gene match: 8. The CDR3 is 14 amino acids. Here the CDR3 DNA reads TGTGCCAGCAGCTCCGGACAGGGCCTGGGTGGCTACACCTTC. This codes for CASSSGQGLGGYTF.

V is TRBV11-2 and J is TRBJ1-4; maybe TRBD1 (5 bases). This CDR3 has 14 residues. Looked up from germline, CDR1 is SGHAT and CDR2 is FQNNGV. The V gene lost 0 bases and the J gene lost 7 bases, with 9 bases spanning the gap. CDR3 sequence reads: CASSLDRVGEKLFF. The CDR3 DNA sequence: TGTGCCAGCAGCTTAGACAGGGTGGGTGAAAAACTGTTTTTT. Combining the CDR3 with reference TRBV11-2 and TRBJ1-4 gives the whole variable domain EAGVAQSPRYKIIEKRQSVAFWCNPISGHATLYWYQQILGQGPKLLIQFQNNGVVDDSQLPKDRFSAERLKGVDSTLKIQPAKLEDSAVYLCASSLDRVGEKLFFGSGTQLSVL.

The rearrangement links TRBV4-3 to TRBJ1-5; D gene ambiguous. The germline V gene encodes CDR1 LGHNA and CDR2 YSLEER. Trimming shortened V by 0 bases and J by 7 bases, and 7 bases separated the two germline ends. The CDR3 runs to 13 residues. CDR3 residues: CASSQERRQPQHF. The CDR3 region has the DNA TGCGCCAGCAGCCAAGAACGCCGCCAGCCCCAGCATTTT.

The V and J genes are TRBV6-5 and TRBJ2-6; no firm D call. The V and J ends lost 3 bases and 0 bases respectively, with 6 bases between them. This CDR3 region has 15 residues. Germline V gene sequence: CDR1 MNHEY, CDR2 SVGAGI. The CDR3 nucleotides are TGTGCCAGCAGTTATAACCCCTCTGGGGCCAACGTCCTGACTTTC. Its protein is CASSYNPSGANVLTF.

The chain links TRBV4-1 to TRBJ1-4; D is unclear. Trimming removed 4 bases from V and 2 bases from J, with 14 bases in between. Germline-derived CDR1 and CDR2 are MGHRA and YSYEKL. The CDR3 is 16 residues long. The CDR3 sequence: CASSPSGMGTNEKLFF. The CDR3 DNA reads as TGCGCCAGCAGCCCCTCCGGGATGGGCACTAATGAAAAACTGTTTTTT.

The chain combines TRBV28 with TRBJ2-5; 9 bases line up with TRBD1. J lost 9 bases, V lost 1 base, and 9 bases had no gene match. The CDR3 loop spans 15 amino acids. Looked up from germline, CDR1 is MDHEN and CDR2 is SYDVKM. The CDR3 loop reads CASSLLGGQGEAQYF. The CDR3 coding sequence is TGTGCCAGCAGTTTATTAGGGGGACAGGGTGAGGCCCAGTACTTC.

V and J are TRBV19 and TRBJ1-1; unclear D gene. Germline assignment: CDR1 LNHDA and CDR2 SQIVND (reference sequence). V was clipped by 4 bases and J by 4 bases, with 16 bases between them. CDR3 length equals 15 residues. CDR3 loop: CASSTTSEGRTEAFF. CDR3 sequence (DNA): TGTGCCAGTAGTACCACCTCGGAAGGGCGCACTGAAGCTTTCTTT.

This CDR3 reads CASSLESVHEQFF. The CDR3 bases are TGTGCCAGCAGCTTAGAATCTGTCCATGAGCAGTTCTTC. The chain carries TRBV11-3 and TRBJ2-1; D is ambiguous. Per the germline V gene, CDR1 is SGHNT and CDR2 is YENEEA. This CDR3 contains 13 residues. The V and J ends lost 0 bases and 8 bases respectively, with 8 bases between them.

V usage is TRBV18 and J usage is TRBJ1-2, with 9 bases lining up with TRBD1. V gave up 0 bases and J gave up 7 bases; unmatched junction bases: 9. Germline V gene lookup returns CDR1 KGHSH and CDR2 LQKENI. The CDR3 extends over 16 amino acids. The CDR3 DNA reads TGTGCCAGCTCACCACCGGTCCCAGGACAGGGGACTGGCTACACCTTC. Protein product: CASSPPVPGQGTGYTF.